Listed below are T cell receptor beta chains from one sample, sequenced in a study of shared clonotypes between healthy human individuals. Produced via immunoSEQ multiplex PCR; TCRdb's table is partial and in-frame only. The profile shows around 940,000 clones, over 60% of them singletons. The sample was memory CD4+ T cells sorted from blood. These receptors all come from a man aged 18 to 29 in good health. Both conserved end residues are part of each CDR3. D genes are given only for firm matches. Some rows have no size entry. The others give once, few or many, or a class for an expanded clone.

clone_size,v_call,j_call,d_call,cdr3_nt,cdr3_aa
few,TRBV29-1,TRBJ2-7,TRBD2,TGCAGCGTTAACTATCCAGGACTAGCGGGAGGCGAGCAGTACTTC,CSVNYPGLAGGEQYF
few,TRBV25-1,TRBJ1-4,.,TGTGCCAGCAGCTTCGGGACCCCAACTAATGAAAAACTGTTTTTT,CASSFGTPTNEKLFF
.,TRBV11-2,TRBJ2-2,.,TGTGCCAGCAGCTCCCCAAGGGGCTCGAACACCGGGGAGCTGTTTTTT,CASSSPRGSNTGELFF
many,TRBV2,TRBJ2-5,.,TGTGCCAGCAGTGACTCGAGCGTCCAAGAGACCCAGTACTTC,CASSDSSVQETQYF
few,TRBV30,TRBJ1-6,.,TGTGCCTGGAGTGAAGGCGGCGACGGATCACCCCTCCACTTT,CAWSEGGDGSPLHF
.,TRBV30,TRBJ1-1,.,TGTGCCTACCGAGGACAGCCAAACACTGAAGCTTTCTTT,CAYRGQPNTEAFF
.,TRBV30,TRBJ2-5,TRBD1,TGTGCCTGGCTCCCACAGGGGGCCCGGGGGACCCAGTACTTC,CAWLPQGARGTQYF
.,TRBV28,TRBJ1-4,.,TGTGCCAGCAGTTTTAGGCAGATGAATGAGAAACTGTTTTTT,CASSFRQMNEKLFF
.,TRBV5-6,TRBJ1-1,TRBD1,TGTGCCAGCAGTCAGGGGGCGCGTAACACTGAAGCTTTCTTT,CASSQGARNTEAFF
once,TRBV12-5,TRBJ2-3,.,TGTGCTAGTGGTTTGGGGGGGCCCGATACGCAGTATTTT,CASGLGGPDTQYF
.,TRBV28,TRBJ2-1,TRBD2,TGTGCCAGCAGTGAGACTAGCGGGGGTCCCCTCCATGAGCAGTTCTTC,CASSETSGGPLHEQFF
.,TRBV18,TRBJ1-2,.,TGTGCCAGCTCACCGGGGGGAAACGGCTATGGCTACACCTTC,CASSPGGNGYGYTF
many,TRBV20-1,TRBJ1-4,TRBD1,TGCAGTGGGGTCGGACAGGGTTTGGCGTTTTTT,CSGVGQGLAFF
.,TRBV5-1,TRBJ1-1,.,TGCGCCAGCAGCTCCCCCGGAGGCAACACTGAAGCTTTCTTT,CASSSPGGNTEAFF
.,TRBV4-3,TRBJ1-1,.,TGCGCCAGCAGCCAAGATTTCGGGGGCACTGAAGCTTTCTTT,CASSQDFGGTEAFF
.,TRBV7-6,TRBJ1-4,.,TGTGCCAGCAGCAGGGACCGTGCAACTAATGAAAAACTGTTTTTT,CASSRDRATNEKLFF
.,TRBV19,TRBJ1-2,.,TGTGCCAGTAGTATAGCACAGGGAGCCTATGGCTACACCTTC,CASSIAQGAYGYTF
.,TRBV5-6,TRBJ1-1,.,TGTGCCAGCAGCTGGCGGACTGAAGCTTTCTTT,CASSWRTEAFF
many,TRBV30,TRBJ1-1,.,TGTGCCTGGGACAGGATGAACACTGAAGCTTTCTTT,CAWDRMNTEAFF
.,TRBV5-1,TRBJ2-5,.,TGCGCCAGCAGCTTGACACAGGGAAAGGAGACCCAGTACTTC,CASSLTQGKETQYF
many,TRBV19,TRBJ1-5,.,TGTGCCAGTAGTATCCCAGGCAATCAGCCCCAGCATTTT,CASSIPGNQPQHF
.,TRBV28,TRBJ2-5,.,TGTGCCAGCAGTTCGACGGCTCTGGAGACCCAGTACTTC,CASSSTALETQYF
.,TRBV30,TRBJ2-5,.,TGTGCCTGGAGGCAGAACCAAGAGACCCAGTACTTC,CAWRQNQETQYF
.,TRBV5-1,TRBJ2-5,.,TGCGCCAGCAGTGCGAGCGGTGGAGGCGAGGAGACCCAGTACTTC,CASSASGGGEETQYF
few,TRBV6-5,TRBJ2-1,TRBD2,TGTGCCAGCAGCCTTGGACTAGCGGGGGTCAATGAGCAGTTCTTC,CASSLGLAGVNEQFF
.,TRBV7-2,TRBJ2-1,.,TGTGCCAGCAGCCGGAGAAGGGGAGACTCCTACAATGAGCAGTTCTTC,CASSRRRGDSYNEQFF
once,TRBV4-1,TRBJ2-5,TRBD1,TGCGCCAGCAGCCCCGTATTCCCAACCAGGGGGCAAGAGACCCAGTACTTC,CASSPVFPTRGQETQYF
once,TRBV15,TRBJ2-3,.,TGTGCCACCAGCAGGATGGAGAACACAGATACGCAGTATTTT,CATSRMENTDTQYF
.,TRBV6-6,TRBJ1-6,.,TGTGCCAGCAGTTACCCCGAGGAGACGGTCGGGTCACCCCTCCACTTT,CASSYPEETVGSPLHF
.,TRBV7-2,TRBJ2-2,.,TGTGCCAGCAGCTTAGGGACAGTTAACACCGGGGAGCTGTTTTTT,CASSLGTVNTGELFF
once,TRBV5-1,TRBJ1-2,.,TGCGCCAGCAGCTTGGAGGGCGGGGGCTACACCTTC,CASSLEGGGYTF
.,TRBV5-4,TRBJ1-2,.,TGTGCCAGCAGCTTGTACGCAGGCAACTATGGCTACACCTTC,CASSLYAGNYGYTF
.,TRBV27,TRBJ1-6,TRBD1,TGTGCCAGCAGTCGACAGGGTAATTCACCCCTCCACTTT,CASSRQGNSPLHF
once,TRBV30,TRBJ1-3,.,TGTGCCTGGAGTGGCAAGAGCTCTGGAAACACCATATATTTT,CAWSGKSSGNTIYF
.,TRBV5-6,TRBJ1-2,TRBD1,TGTGCCAGCATGCGGGGACAGGGGTATGGCTACACCTTC,CASMRGQGYGYTF
.,TRBV30,TRBJ1-6,TRBD1,TGTGCCTGGAGTTCGGGACAGGGTCATTCACCCCTCCACTTT,CAWSSGQGHSPLHF
.,TRBV7-9,TRBJ1-6,TRBD1,TGTGCCAGCAGATCAACAGGGGATTCACCCCTCCACTTT,CASRSTGDSPLHF
few,TRBV7-9,TRBJ1-4,.,TGTGCCAGCAGCCTCAAAGAGGAAAAACTGTTTTTT,CASSLKEEKLFF
few,TRBV30,TRBJ1-1,TRBD1,TGTGCCTGGAGTACGTATACCACGGGACAGAGGGAAAAAGCTTTCTTT,CAWSTYTTGQREKAFF
few,TRBV28,TRBJ1-2,TRBD1,TGTGCCAGCAGTTTAGTTCAGGGGGTAAGCTATGGCTACACCTTC,CASSLVQGVSYGYTF
few,TRBV10-3,TRBJ2-7,TRBD1,TGTGCCATCAGTGATCAGGGGGTCGGTACCTACGAGCAGTACTTC,CAISDQGVGTYEQYF
.,TRBV7-9,TRBJ1-4,.,TGTGCCAGCAGCTTAGTGAGAGGGACTAATGAAAAACTGTTTTTT,CASSLVRGTNEKLFF
.,TRBV6-6,TRBJ1-2,TRBD1,TGTGCCAGCAGTTACCAGGACAGGGGAGGTGGCTACACCTTC,CASSYQDRGGGYTF
.,TRBV2,TRBJ2-7,.,TGTGCCAGCCGCTCCTCCGGCCACGAGCAGTACTTC,CASRSSGHEQYF